A selection of T cell receptor beta chains follows, all from one sample in a study of response to subunit inactivated influenza vaccine. MiXCR was run by TCRdb on the RT-PCR reads, yielding one entry per CDR3 protein. The table includes 530,000 or so distinct CDR3 sequences, approximately 10% detected once. The sample consisted of PBMCs from blood, taken on the day of vaccination. These receptors were obtained from a man aged 45-65 years who received an inactivated influenza vaccine. Each CDR3 is given with its conserved first and last residue.

j_gene: TRBJ2-1
v_gene: TRBV25-1
CDR3aa: CASSVTGGYYNEQFF

j_gene: TRBJ1-5
v_gene: TRBV5-5
CDR3aa: CASSFTTGQNNQPQHF

j_gene: TRBJ1-2
v_gene: TRBV6-1
CDR3aa: CASTRAGYYGYTF

j_gene: TRBJ2-3
v_gene: TRBV20-1
CDR3aa: CSAKAGSGVTQYF

j_gene: TRBJ2-2
v_gene: TRBV29-1
CDR3aa: CSVDLAGPTGELFF

j_gene: TRBJ2-5
v_gene: TRBV5-5
CDR3aa: CASSLKYRDVTETQYF

j_gene: TRBJ2-3
v_gene: TRBV2
CDR3aa: CASRELAVHILSTDTQYF

j_gene: TRBJ1-3
v_gene: TRBV5-1
CDR3aa: CASSLGADPSGNTIYF

j_gene: TRBJ2-7
v_gene: TRBV20-1
CDR3aa: CSARVGPTRDYEQYF

j_gene: TRBJ2-5
v_gene: TRBV12-3/TRBV12-4
CDR3aa: CASSLFGDGSPQETQYF

j_gene: TRBJ2-1
v_gene: TRBV28
CDR3aa: CASSLWGARYNEQFF

j_gene: TRBJ2-1
v_gene: TRBV6-1
CDR3aa: CASSPIAVQTNEQFF

j_gene: TRBJ2-3
v_gene: TRBV5-5
CDR3aa: CASSLRPGGTDTQYF

j_gene: TRBJ2-7
v_gene: TRBV3-1
CDR3aa: CASSQDRGQSSYEQYF

j_gene: TRBJ1-1
v_gene: TRBV7-9
CDR3aa: CASSLVPHMNTEAFF

j_gene: TRBJ2-5
v_gene: TRBV4-1
CDR3aa: CASSQVGDRGSETQYF

j_gene: TRBJ2-1
v_gene: TRBV6-5
CDR3aa: CASSYAELAGPYNEQFF

j_gene: TRBJ1-2
v_gene: TRBV5-1
CDR3aa: CASSRGEGYGYTF

j_gene: TRBJ1-2
v_gene: TRBV5-1
CDR3aa: CASSSENRGGGYTF

j_gene: TRBJ2-1
v_gene: TRBV5-5
CDR3aa: CASSFRGPVIF

j_gene: TRBJ1-5
v_gene: TRBV11-1
CDR3aa: CASMKGLGDTIDNQPQHF

j_gene: TRBJ1-5
v_gene: TRBV15
CDR3aa: CATSRDVGRASGPQHF

j_gene: TRBJ2-7
v_gene: TRBV7-9
CDR3aa: CASSLQGTLARQYF

j_gene: TRBJ1-5
v_gene: TRBV6-5
CDR3aa: CASSFVAGGAGNQPQHF

j_gene: TRBJ2-7
v_gene: TRBV6-2/TRBV6-3
CDR3aa: CASSLTSGSSYEQYF

j_gene: TRBJ2-1
v_gene: TRBV25-1
CDR3aa: CASSESLAGSSYNEQFF